This T cell receptor (beta chain) stems from a study of cytomegalovirus exposure and HLA in healthy donors. Overall study findings and caveats: In vitro confirmation showed three CMV-associated chains to be CMV antigen specific.

Separate from the approximately 730-subject first cohort, the roughly 120-subject validation cohort was the one that the donors belonged to. Sequencing used immunoSEQ multiplex PCR; TCRdb keeps in-frame clones, though not all of them. The sample shows more than 85,000 clones, around 89% of them seen only once. This CDR3 is 14 amino acids long. Germline lookup yields CDR1 SGHDN and CDR2 FVKESK. V was clipped by 4 bases and J by 1 base, with 8 bases between them. About this clone: Its antigen is unknown.

Sample: PBMCs. This receptor was identified in a woman aged 25 to 39 in good health and CMV-seropositive. The rearrangement uses TRBV14 and TRBJ1-5; D may be TRBD1 (5 bases). The CDR3 region has the DNA TGTGCCAGCAGCCTGGCAGGGAGCAATCAGCCCCAGCATTTT. It codes for CASSLAGSNQPQHF.